This T cell receptor beta chain was captured in a study of OX40 agonist ivuxolimab in advanced cancers. In the study overall: At 82.7% male, the cohort had a mean age of 60 years, ranging from about 23 to 79.

Only in-frame clones appear in the TCRdb table, and some are missing; sequencing was by immunoSEQ multiplex PCR. The sample has 20,000 to 25,000 clones; less than 90% are singletons. Autoimmune disease history or systemic immunosuppression led to patient exclusion. Blood specimens came from baseline, cycle 4 day 1, and cycle 7 day 1. V was shortened by 3 bases and J by 7 bases, with 13 bases between the two germline ends. The CDR3 covers 14 residues. CDR1 and CDR2 (germline): LNHDA, SQIVND (reference sequence). Sequencing was performed on CD4+ or CD8+ T cells sorted from blood, taken in a trial of the OX40 agonist ivuxolimab. The TCR was taken from an adult with an advanced solid tumor such as melanoma, head and neck, liver or kidney cancer. V and J are TRBV19 and TRBJ1-5, with D possibly TRBD1 on 5 matching bases. The CDR3 is CASSIGGEGQPQHF. CDR3 nucleotide sequence: TGTGCCAGTAGTATTGGCGGGGAGGGGCAGCCCCAGCATTTT.